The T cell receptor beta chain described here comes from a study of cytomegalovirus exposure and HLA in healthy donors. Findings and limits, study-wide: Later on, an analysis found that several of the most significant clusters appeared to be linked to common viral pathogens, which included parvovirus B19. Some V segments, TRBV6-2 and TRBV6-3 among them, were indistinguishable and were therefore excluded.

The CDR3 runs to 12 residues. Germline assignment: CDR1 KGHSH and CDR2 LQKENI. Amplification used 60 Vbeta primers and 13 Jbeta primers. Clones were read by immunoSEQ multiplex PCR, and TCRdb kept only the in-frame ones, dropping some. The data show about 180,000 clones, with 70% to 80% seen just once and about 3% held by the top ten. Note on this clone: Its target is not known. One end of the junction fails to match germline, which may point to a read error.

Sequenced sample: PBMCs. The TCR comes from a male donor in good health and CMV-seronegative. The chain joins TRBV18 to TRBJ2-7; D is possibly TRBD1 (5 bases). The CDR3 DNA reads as TGTGCCAGCTCACCACCGGCAGGGTTGCCCCACTTC. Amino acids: CASSPPAGLPHF.